The clone carrying this TCR beta chain was recorded many times. This CDR3 has 13 amino acids. Germline V CDR1 and CDR2: SGHAT, FQDESV (reference sequence). V was cut by 5 bases and J by 1 base, with 8 bases left in between. The record originates from a study of spatial heterogeneity in lung cancer. At the level of the study: Sequenced were any available follow-up PBMC samples, which had been obtained a median of roughly two years after resection.

MiXCR, run by TCRdb on the 5' RACE reads, gives a single entry per CDR3 protein. This sample yields tens of thousands of distinct CDR3 sequences, of which about 7.6% are seen a single time; about 9.2% belongs to the top ten. This sample's time point: blood at routine non-recurrence follow-up after resection. This sample comprised PBMCs, obtained at follow-up. The sequence was collected from a male donor with early-stage non-small cell lung cancer. The rearrangement joins TRBV11-1 to TRBJ1-1, with D tentatively TRBD1 (5 bases). In DNA form, the CDR3 reads TGTGCCAGCAGCATCGGGACGAACACTGAAGCTTTCTTT. Protein product: CASSIGTNTEAFF.